This entry lists 13 T cell receptor beta chains sequenced from one sample in a study of cytomegalovirus exposure and HLA in healthy donors. PCR primers comprised 60 Vbeta and 13 Jbeta primers. The assay was immunoSEQ multiplex PCR, and TCRdb's table has in-frame clones only and misses some. The sample has fewer than 200,000 clones, roughly 87% seen once. The source material was PBMCs. These receptors all stem from a girl younger than two in good health and CMV-seronegative.

V gene TRBV6-5 combines with J gene TRBJ2-7, with D possibly being TRBD1 (5 bases). V dropped 5 bases and J dropped 4 bases, with 15 bases sitting between them. Looked up from germline, CDR1 is MNHEY and CDR2 is SVGAGI. CDR3 length: 14 amino acids. The CDR3 DNA reads as TGTGCCAGCAGTGCCTTCCCTGGGGCGTACGAGCAGTACTTC. Amino acids: CASSAFPGAYEQYF.

The V and J genes are TRBV7-6 and TRBJ2-3; possible D gene TRBD1, 6 bases. Germline CDR1 is SGHVS and CDR2 is FNYEAQ. V dropped 1 base and J dropped 3 bases, with 14 bases sitting between them. CDR3 size: 16 residues. The CDR3 sequence: CASSLGFTGSTDTQYF. DNA of the CDR3: TGTGCCAGCAGCTTAGGGTTCACAGGGTCTACAGATACGCAGTATTTT.

The genes are TRBV19 and TRBJ2-7, with D maybe TRBD2 (5 bases). Germline V lookup: CDR1 LNHDA, CDR2 SQIVND (reference sequence). The CDR3 is 13 residues long. The V end lost 3 bases, the J end lost 7 bases, and 13 bases lay between the germline ends. CDR3 region: CASSITGGGEQYF. CDR3 bases: TGTGCCAGTAGTATTACGGGCGGAGGTGAGCAGTACTTC.

The chain recombines TRBV6-1 with TRBJ1-2, with D uncertain. The CDR3 has 13 residues. Germline CDR1 and CDR2: MNHNS and SASEGT. V was shortened by 8 bases and J by 3 bases, with 13 bases between the two germline ends. CDR3 protein: CASGLRHDYGYTF. The CDR3 DNA is TGTGCCAGCGGCTTACGACATGACTATGGCTACACCTTC.

The chain couples TRBV5-1 to TRBJ2-5; D is undetermined. The germline V gene encodes CDR1 SGHRS and CDR2 YFSETQ. The CDR3 spans 15 residues. The V and J ends lost 3 bases and 0 bases respectively, with 12 bases between them. The CDR3 region has the DNA TGCGCCAGCAGCTCCCCGACGGGTTACCAAGAGACCCAGTACTTC. Protein product: CASSSPTGYQETQYF.

This clone was seen a single time. The chain employs TRBV7-3 and TRBJ2-7, with TRBD2 matching 11 bases. The CDR3 is 19 residues long. Germline loops: CDR1 SGHTA, CDR2 FQGTGA. V shed 5 bases and J 3 bases; nucleotides not matched to a gene: 18. CDR3 sequence: CASSPGPGTSGMNYYEQYF. The CDR3 DNA reads as TGTGCCAGCAGCCCCGGCCCTGGGACTAGCGGAATGAATTACTACGAGCAGTACTTC.

The chain is built from TRBV7-2 and TRBJ2-6; D unclear. The CDR3 runs 16 residues. CDR1 is SGHTA and CDR2 is FQGNSA in the germline V gene. The V and J ends lost 1 base and 0 bases respectively, with 7 bases between them. The CDR3 DNA reads as TGTGCCAGCAGCTTAGTCTTGTCCTCTGGGGCCAACGTCCTGACTTTC. It codes for CASSLVLSSGANVLTF.

J is TRBJ1-2 and V is TRBV11-2, with D uncertain. In germline, CDR1 is SGHAT, CDR2 FQNNGV. The CDR3 consists of 13 residues. V dropped 3 bases and J dropped 8 bases, with 13 bases sitting between them. CDR3 in amino acids: CASSLSLPSGYTF. As DNA, the CDR3 is TGTGCCAGCAGCTTGAGTCTACCGAGCGGCTACACCTTC.

The rearrangement uses TRBV28 and TRBJ1-4; no firm D call. The CDR3 has 13 amino acids. Trimming left V 5 bases short and J 3 bases short, with 7 bases between. Germline V gene lookup returns CDR1 MDHEN and CDR2 SYDVKM. As DNA, the CDR3 is TGTGCCAGCAGTGGCGGTGCTAATGAAAAACTGTTTTTT. It specifies CASSGGANEKLFF.

The J gene is TRBJ1-6, the V gene TRBV27; D is undetermined. V was pared by 7 bases and J by 7 bases, with 17 bases between. The CDR3 length is 15 residues. CDR1 and CDR2 (germline): MNHEY, SMNVEV (reference sequence). In nucleotides, the CDR3 is TGTGCCAGCACCTTAGGGAGAGGTGGCAATTCACCCCTCCACTTT. Residues: CASTLGRGGNSPLHF.

V gene TRBV15 combines with J gene TRBJ2-1; D might be TRBD2 (5 bases). CDR1 is LNHNV and CDR2 is YYDKDF in the germline V gene (reference sequence). V lost 0 bases and J lost 5, with 8 bases in between. The CDR3 has 14 residues. CDR3 protein: CATSRDKRDNEQFF. Here the CDR3 DNA reads TGTGCCACCAGCAGAGATAAGAGGGACAATGAGCAGTTCTTC.

The chain uses TRBV6-5 and TRBJ1-2, with D tentatively TRBD1 (6 bases). CDR1 and CDR2 (germline): MNHEY, SVGAGI. The CDR3 contains 12 residues. Trimming shortened V by 7 bases and J by 3 bases, and 9 bases separated the two germline ends. CDR3 sequence (DNA): TGTGCCAGCACGGACAGCCACTATGGCTACACCTTC. Amino acids: CASTDSHYGYTF.

The CDR3 protein is CASSHQRPTGNMNTEAFF. For the CDR3, the DNA is TGTGCCAGCAGCCACCAACGACCCACAGGGAATATGAACACTGAAGCTTTCTTT. This chain joins TRBV7-8 and TRBJ1-1, with D possibly matching TRBD1 (6 bases). Germline V CDR1 and CDR2: SGHVS, FQNEAQ. The CDR3 is 18 amino acids. The ends were cut back, 5 bases at V and 0 bases at J, with 22 bases in the middle.